One and the same sample provided the 10 T cell receptor beta chains below, sequenced in a study of blood T cells in healthy people across ages. For the second PCR, which ran for about 7 to 11 cycles, a sample-barcoded 5' primer and a J-beta primer mix were used. TCRdb reanalysed the 5' RACE reads using MiXCR and keeps one entry per CDR3 protein. The sample records 600,000 or so distinct CDR3 sequences, 25% to 30% being singletons. The sample consisted of blood. The receptor source for this set is an elderly woman in good health.

The V gene is TRBV12-3 or TRBV12-4, the J gene TRBJ2-3; 7 positions match TRBD1. Trimming removed 6 bases from V and 15 bases from J; junction bases left unmatched: 21. The CDR3 contains 15 residues. CDR3 in amino acids: CASSWDRVKGDMEYF. The CDR3 DNA reads as TGTGCCAGCAGCTGGGACAGAGTGAAGGGAGATATGGAATATTTT.

This clonotype was detected only a few times. The chain carries TRBV14 and TRBJ1-6; D is ambiguous. The germline V gene encodes CDR1 SGHDN and CDR2 FVKESK. The CDR3 sequence is 13 residues long. The V end lost 7 bases, the J end lost 6 bases, and 10 bases lay between the germline ends. The CDR3 reads CASTDGFNSPLHF. CDR3 in DNA: TGTGCCAGCACCGATGGATTTAATTCACCCCTCCACTTT.

The rearrangement joins TRBV9 to TRBJ1-1; no clear D gene. This CDR3 is 12 amino acids long. CDR1 and CDR2 (germline): SGDLS, YYNGEE. Deletions cut 7 bases from V and 1 base from J, with 8 bases between. As DNA, the CDR3 is TGTGCCAGCTCAGCGACGAACACTGAAGCTTTCTTT. Translation gives CASSATNTEAFF.

The chain has TRBV7-2 and TRBJ1-5; no clear D gene. Trimming took off 4 bases at V and 5 bases at J, with 15 bases between the two ends. The CDR3 spans 15 residues. CDR1 and CDR2 (germline): SGHTA, FQGNSA. The CDR3 region is CASSSSLSSDQPQHF. In DNA, the CDR3 is TGTGCCAGCAGCTCGTCCCTGAGTTCGGATCAGCCCCAGCATTTT.

This clonotype has only a few counts. The chain uses TRBV6-5 and TRBJ2-7; D is possibly TRBD1 or TRBD2 (5 bases each). The CDR3 is made up of 14 amino acids. Trimming removed 0 bases from V and 6 bases from J, with 12 bases in between. The V gene's germline CDR1 is MNHEY and CDR2 SVGAGI. The CDR3 DNA sequence: TGTGCCAGCAGTTACTCGAGGAGTGGGGGCGAGCAGTACTTC. It specifies CASSYSRSGGEQYF.

This clonotype was seen repeatedly, ten times or more. This rearrangement joins TRBV5-5 to TRBJ1-1; tentatively, D is TRBD1 (5 bases). The V end was cut by 3 bases, the J end by 1 base, with 7 bases between. CDR1 and CDR2 from the germline V gene are SGHKS and YYEKEE (reference sequence). The CDR3 covers 13 residues. As DNA, the CDR3 is TGTGCCAGCAGCTGGGGACGGAACACTGAAGCTTTCTTT. Translation: CASSWGRNTEAFF.

The chain recombines TRBV18 with TRBJ2-5; TRBD2 matches 7 bases. This CDR3 region has 14 residues. The ends lost 3 bases at V and 4 bases at J; junction bases unmatched: 5. Germline CDR1 is KGHSH and CDR2 is LQKENI. CDR3 in amino acids: CASSPIREVETQYF. CDR3 nucleotides: TGTGCCAGCTCACCGATCCGGGAGGTAGAGACCCAGTACTTC.

This clonotype was seen a few times. The V call is TRBV18, the J call TRBJ2-5, with 8 bases fitting TRBD2. The CDR3 length is 15 residues. Germline V gene lookup returns CDR1 KGHSH and CDR2 LQKENI. J gave up 4 bases and V 2 bases, and 6 bases lay outside the gene matches. This CDR3 reads CASSPEGLAGETQYF. The CDR3 nucleotides read TGTGCCAGCTCACCAGAGGGCCTAGCGGGAGAGACCCAGTACTTC.

This sequence joins TRBV27 and TRBJ1-4; 9 bases are a match to TRBD1. This CDR3 contains 14 residues. After removal of 9 bases from V and 7 bases from J, the junction contained 9 bases not matched to a gene. The V gene's germline CDR1 is MNHEY and CDR2 SMNVEV (reference sequence). This CDR3 is CASSLGQGVEKLFF. The CDR3, as DNA: TGTGCCAGTAGCCTGGGACAGGGAGTTGAAAAACTGTTTTTT.

The chain uses TRBV20-1 and TRBJ2-7; no firm D call. The CDR3 loop spans 11 amino acids. Germline lookup yields CDR1 DFQATT and CDR2 SNEGSKA (reference sequence). Trimming stripped 3 bases from V and 7 bases from J, with 10 bases between. The CDR3 DNA follows: TGCAGTGCTAGTGGGCGGAGAGAGCAGTACTTC. It translates to CSASGRREQYF.